The 30 T cell receptor beta chains reported below all come from one sample, sequenced in a study of PD-L1 blockade in urothelial cancer. Clones were read by immunoSEQ multiplex PCR, and TCRdb kept only the in-frame ones, dropping some. The table shows tens of thousands of clones, with roughly 84% occurring only once. Time point given: pretreatment peripheral blood. This material consisted of PBMCs, taken around atezolizumab (anti-PD-L1) treatment. These receptors came from a woman aged 70-85 years with urothelial cancer.

This chain links TRBV2 with TRBJ2-7, with D possibly TRBD1 on 5 matching bases. There are 14 residues in the CDR3. The germline gives CDR1 SNHLY, CDR2 FYNNEI. V lost 2 bases, J lost 2 bases, and 10 bases lay in between. The CDR3 loop is CASSESRTPYEQYF. DNA for the CDR3: TGTGCCAGCAGTGAATCCCGGACACCCTACGAGCAGTACTTC.

In its sample, this clone was seen a few times. The chain carries TRBV9 and TRBJ2-3, with a tentative D call TRBD1 (6 bases). This CDR3 contains 13 residues. Germline CDR1 reads SGDLS; CDR2 reads YYNGEE. V lost 5 bases and J 3 bases, leaving 10 bases between the germline ends. In DNA, the CDR3 is TGTGCCAGCAGGGGCACAGGGACAGATACGCAGTATTTT. Protein sequence: CASRGTGTDTQYF.

The sample holds a few counts of this clone. The chain has TRBV9 and TRBJ1-1; perhaps TRBD1 as D (6 bases). Trimming left V 3 bases short and J 2 bases short, with 8 bases between. The CDR3 length is 13 residues. Germline CDR1 is SGDLS and CDR2 is YYNGEE. The CDR3 spells CASSGGGNTEAFF. The CDR3 DNA reads as TGTGCCAGCAGCGGAGGGGGAAACACTGAAGCTTTCTTT.

CDR3 region: CASSPLPDRPRDTEAFF. In DNA form, the CDR3 reads TGTGCCAGCTCACCGTTGCCGGACAGGCCCAGGGACACTGAAGCTTTCTTT. The chain joins TRBV18 to TRBJ1-1; 7 bases map to TRBD1. Germline V lookup: CDR1 KGHSH, CDR2 LQKENI. CDR3 length: 17 residues. Trimming removed 3 bases from V and 3 bases from J; junction bases left unmatched: 13.

This clone was observed once. The V call is TRBV5-1, the J call TRBJ2-7; 10 bases match TRBD1. V lost 0 bases to trimming and J lost 2 bases; unmatched junction nucleotides: 11. This CDR3 contains 18 residues. Germline V CDR1 and CDR2: SGHRS, YFSETQ. The DNA for the CDR3 is TGCGCCAGCAGCTTGGGCCCGAGGGGACAGGGGTTGGCCTACGAGCAGTACTTC. This sequence encodes CASSLGPRGQGLAYEQYF.

The rearrangement links TRBV9 to TRBJ2-5; 10 nucleotides match TRBD2. CDR1 is SGDLS and CDR2 is YYNGEE in the germline V gene. Germline trimming cut 0 bases from V and 5 bases from J; bases unmatched to any gene: 4. This CDR3 contains 15 residues. DNA for the CDR3: TGTGCCAGCAGCGTAGGTCTAGCGGGGGCGGAGACCCAGTACTTC. Protein product: CASSVGLAGAETQYF.

This chain joins TRBV5-6 and TRBJ2-1; 7 positions agree with TRBD1. V dropped 4 bases and J dropped 9; count of bases not matched to a gene: 10. Germline values: CDR1 SGHDT, CDR2 YYEEEE. CDR3 length: 14 amino acids. CDR3 residues: CASSKFDRDTEQFF. For the CDR3, the DNA is TGTGCCAGCAGCAAATTTGACAGGGACACTGAGCAGTTCTTC.

This clone appeared a few times. This chain joins TRBV6-5 and TRBJ2-2; no reliable D call. Germline loops: CDR1 MNHEY, CDR2 SVGAGI. The CDR3 spans 15 residues. Deletions cut 3 bases from V and 0 bases from J, with 8 bases between. The CDR3 DNA follows: TGTGCCAGCAGTTATAGTAGAGCGAACACCGGGGAGCTGTTTTTT. Translating gives CASSYSRANTGELFF.

The J gene is TRBJ2-1, the V gene TRBV4-2; TRBD2 matches at 12 bases. The CDR3 spans 19 residues. V lost 1 base and J lost 4; bases outside the gene matches: 11. Looked up from germline, CDR1 is LGHNA and CDR2 is YNFKEQ. The CDR3 DNA reads TGTGCCAGCAGCCAAGGGGTAGGAGCTAGCGGGAGGGTATACAATGAGCAGTTCTTC. Translated, it gives CASSQGVGASGRVYNEQFF.

This clone was detected only once. J is TRBJ1-2 and V is TRBV7-9; D is possibly TRBD1 (5 bases). V shed 5 bases and J shed 4 bases, with 8 bases lying between them. The CDR3 extends over 12 amino acids. Germline loops: CDR1 SEHNR, CDR2 FQNEAQ (reference sequence). CDR3 coding DNA: TGTGCCAGCAGCCCAGGGATCTATGGCTACACCTTC. Protein sequence: CASSPGIYGYTF.

The rearrangement uses TRBV9 and TRBJ1-3; D is ambiguous. The CDR3 extends over 15 amino acids. The V gene lost 0 bases and the J gene lost 4 bases, with 11 bases spanning the gap. Germline CDR1 is SGDLS and CDR2 is YYNGEE. CDR3 nucleotide sequence: TGTGCCAGCAGCGTAGGGCCCGATCGAGGAAACACCATATATTTT. Translating gives CASSVGPDRGNTIYF.

This clone was seen once. This chain connects TRBV20-1 to TRBJ2-5; D not certain. From germline, CDR1 is DFQATT and CDR2 SNEGSKA (reference sequence). Trimming removed 5 bases at V and 0 bases at J, with 4 bases between. The CDR3 spans 11 residues. The CDR3 here is CSAPYQETQYF. The CDR3 DNA sequence: TGCAGTGCTCCATACCAAGAGACCCAGTACTTC.

This clone was seen a few times. The rearrangement links TRBV27 to TRBJ1-1; TRBD1 agrees at 7 bases. The CDR3 has 16 amino acids. Germline V gives CDR1 MNHEY, CDR2 SMNVEV (reference sequence). Germline trimming cut 7 bases from V and 0 bases from J; bases unmatched to any gene: 11. The chain's CDR3 is CASTLRDRSMNTEAFF. CDR3 sequence (DNA): TGTGCCAGCACCCTCCGGGACAGAAGTATGAACACTGAAGCTTTCTTT.

The chain is built from TRBV10-3 and TRBJ1-2; 12 bases fit TRBD1. After removal of 4 bases from V and 4 bases from J, the junction contained 7 bases not matched to a gene. Germline V lookup: CDR1 ENHRY, CDR2 SYGVKD. The CDR3 loop spans 16 amino acids. The CDR3 DNA sequence: TGTGCCATCAGTGTAAGGGACAGGGGGCTGGGCTATGGCTACACCTTC. Translation gives CAISVRDRGLGYGYTF.

The rearrangement uses TRBV19 and TRBJ1-5, with TRBD1 identical over 11 bases. V lost 3 bases to trimming and J lost 6 bases; unmatched junction nucleotides: 10. The V gene's germline CDR1 is LNHDA and CDR2 SQIVND (reference sequence). This CDR3 is 17 amino acids long. As DNA, the CDR3 is TGTGCCAGTAGTATGAACCCGAGGACAGGGGGCGGTCAGCCCCAGCATTTT. As protein: CASSMNPRTGGGQPQHF.

This clone turned up a few times. This chain links TRBV10-2 with TRBJ1-5; unclear D gene. The CDR3 consists of 13 residues. Trimming stripped 3 bases from V and 5 bases from J, with 8 bases between. Germline CDR1 is WSHSY and CDR2 is SAAADI. CDR3 in amino acids: CASSDQRYQPQHF. The CDR3 DNA is TGCGCCAGCAGTGATCAACGGTATCAGCCCCAGCATTTT.

The CDR3 protein is CSVTLTGVNQPQHF. The CDR3, as DNA: TGCAGCGTTACGCTTACGGGGGTTAATCAGCCCCAGCATTTT. The rearrangement joins TRBV29-1 to TRBJ1-5, with TRBD1 as a possible D gene (5 bases). The germline V and J ends were trimmed by 5 bases and 4 bases, with 15 bases remaining between them. Germline lookup yields CDR1 SQVTM and CDR2 ANQGSEA. The CDR3 totals 14 residues.

This clone has just one count. The chain recombines TRBV27 with TRBJ2-2, with TRBD1 as a possible D gene (6 bases). With 0 bases removed from V and 5 bases from J, the gap between germline ends came to 16 bases. This CDR3 comprises 17 residues. Germline-derived CDR1 and CDR2 are MNHEY and SMNVEV (reference sequence). In DNA, the CDR3 is TGTGCCAGCAGTTTATCGGTGATCAGGGGAAAGACCGGGGAGCTGTTTTTT. The encoded protein is CASSLSVIRGKTGELFF.

The chain has TRBV11-2 and TRBJ2-1; 9 bases line up with TRBD1. Per the germline V gene, CDR1 is SGHAT and CDR2 is FQNNGV. The junction had 4 bases not matched to a gene; V was cut back by 1 base and J by 6 bases. The CDR3 is 15 residues long. Written as DNA, the CDR3 is TGTGCCAGCAGCTTAGGTACAGGGGGCTTCAATGAGCAGTTCTTC. Protein sequence: CASSLGTGGFNEQFF.

This chain joins TRBV9 and TRBJ2-7, with D possibly matching TRBD2 (5 bases). Germline CDR1 SGDLS, CDR2 YYNGEE. This CDR3 is built from 14 residues. Trimming left V 0 bases short and J 0 bases short, with 7 bases between. DNA of the CDR3: TGTGCCAGCAGCGTAGACGGGGACTCCTACGAGCAGTACTTC. Its translation: CASSVDGDSYEQYF.

V usage is TRBV30 and J usage is TRBJ1-3, with D possibly TRBD1 on 5 matching bases. Germline values: CDR1 GTSNPN, CDR2 SVGIG (reference sequence). Between the trimmed V and J ends, which lost 1 base and 0 bases, there was a span of 13 bases. The CDR3 has 16 residues. The CDR3, as DNA: TGTGCCTGGAGTGGGGGCGGCGGAAGCTCTGGAAACACCATATATTTT. Protein sequence: CAWSGGGGSSGNTIYF. Together with reference TRBV30 and TRBJ1-3, the CDR3 gives the full variable domain: SQTIHQWPATLVQPVGSPLSLECTVEGTSNPNLYWYRQAAGRGLQLLFYSVGIGQISSEVPQNLSASRPQDRQFILSSKKLLLSDSGFYLCAWSGGGGSSGNTIYFGEGSWLTVV.

The chain has TRBV15 and TRBJ2-1; D unclear. The germline CDR1 and CDR2 sequences are LNHNV and YYDKDF (reference sequence). The CDR3 totals 14 residues. The ends were cut back, 6 bases at V and 0 bases at J, with 9 bases in the middle. This CDR3 is CATRTGSSYNEQFF. The CDR3 nucleotides are TGTGCCACCAGAACGGGTAGCTCCTACAATGAGCAGTTCTTC.

The V call is TRBV5-1, the J call TRBJ1-1, with D hard to call. V gave up 0 bases and J gave up 5 bases, with 11 bases separating them. The germline CDR1 and CDR2 sequences are SGHRS and YFSETQ. The CDR3 is 14 residues long. The CDR3 region has the DNA TGCGCCAGCAGCTTGGGTTTCCGCGGAACTGAAGCTTTCTTT. Translated: CASSLGFRGTEAFF.

The chain joins TRBV6-5 to TRBJ1-5; the match to TRBD1 covers 8 bases. Germline loops: CDR1 MNHEY, CDR2 SVGAGI. The CDR3 totals 15 residues. The ends lost 5 bases at V and 3 bases at J; junction bases unmatched: 6. The CDR3 sequence: CASSPTGGDNQPQHF. For the CDR3, the DNA is TGTGCCAGCAGTCCCACAGGGGGGGACAATCAGCCCCAGCATTTT.

V and J are TRBV4-1 and TRBJ2-7; a weak D match, TRBD1 (6 bases). With 4 bases removed from V and 3 bases from J, the gap between germline ends came to 10 bases. Germline V lookup: CDR1 MGHRA, CDR2 YSYEKL. This CDR3 has 13 residues. The DNA for the CDR3 is TGCGCCAGCAGCCTCCGGGACATCTACGAGCAGTACTTC. Residues: CASSLRDIYEQYF.

This chain connects TRBV27 to TRBJ1-2, with a weak D call TRBD1 (5 bases). With 4 bases removed from V and 4 bases from J, the gap between germline ends came to 22 bases. The germline V gene encodes CDR1 MNHEY and CDR2 SMNVEV (reference sequence). The CDR3 has 17 residues. The CDR3 loop is CASSSSSGTGGTYGYTF. The CDR3 DNA sequence: TGTGCCAGCAGTTCATCCTCCGGGACCGGGGGGACCTATGGCTACACCTTC.

The chain combines TRBV27 with TRBJ2-7; 13 positions match TRBD2. The V and J ends lost 3 bases and 2 bases, in that order; junction bases with no gene match: 4. CDR3 length: 16 residues. The V gene's germline CDR1 is MNHEY and CDR2 SMNVEV (reference sequence). CDR3 loop: CASSLSGTSGAYEQYF. The CDR3, as DNA: TGTGCCAGCAGTTTGTCCGGGACTAGCGGGGCCTACGAGCAGTACTTC.

This clone has just one count. V and J are TRBV10-3 and TRBJ1-6; D possibly corresponds to TRBD1 (6 bases). Germline V gene sequence: CDR1 ENHRY, CDR2 SYGVKD. V lost 5 bases and J lost 6, with 14 bases in between. The CDR3 contains 15 residues. The CDR3 nucleotides are TGTGCCATCAGTAGGGCAGGGGTAATTAATTCACCCCTCCACTTT. Its translation is CAISRAGVINSPLHF.

This clone was seen more than once but under ten times. The chain carries TRBV7-2 and TRBJ1-2, with 7 nucleotides matching TRBD1. Germline loops: CDR1 SGHTA, CDR2 FQGNSA. This CDR3 has 19 residues. V shed 1 base and J 8 bases; nucleotides not matched to a gene: 22. The CDR3 region has the DNA TGTGCCAGCAGCTTAGTGTTACCTGTTTCAAACAGGGGCTGGGGAGGCTACACCTTC. It encodes CASSLVLPVSNRGWGGYTF.

As concerns this clone: In the same sample, other DNA sequences code for this CDR3. The V gene is TRBV30, the J gene TRBJ1-5, with TRBD1 as a possible D gene (6 bases). V lost 3 bases to trimming and J lost 4 bases, with 10 bases between them. The CDR3 extends over 13 amino acids. Germline lookup yields CDR1 GTSNPN and CDR2 SVGIG (reference sequence). The CDR3 loop is CAWRGQPNQPQHF. DNA of the CDR3: TGTGCCTGGAGAGGACAGCCAAATCAGCCCCAGCATTTT.